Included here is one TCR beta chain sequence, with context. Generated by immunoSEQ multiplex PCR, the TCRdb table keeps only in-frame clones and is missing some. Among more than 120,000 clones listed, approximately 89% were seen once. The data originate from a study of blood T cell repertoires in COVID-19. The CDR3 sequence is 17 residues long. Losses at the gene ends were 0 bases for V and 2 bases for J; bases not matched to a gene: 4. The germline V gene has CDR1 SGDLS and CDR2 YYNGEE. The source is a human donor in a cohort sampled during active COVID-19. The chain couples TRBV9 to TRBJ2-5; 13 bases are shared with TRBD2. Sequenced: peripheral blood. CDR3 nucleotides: TGTGCCAGCAGCGTAGCTACTAGCGGGGGGGCACAAGAGACCCAGTACTTC. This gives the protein CASSVATSGGAQETQYF.